This entry lists 21 T cell receptor beta chains sequenced from one sample in a study of regulatory T cells in long-lasting Graves disease. The time point was: newly diagnosed GD, antithyroid drugs for less than 3 months. Preparation of the TCR library used RNA extracted from PBMCs. For TCR beta, libraries came from iRepertoire HTBI primers and Arm-PCR of CDR3 regions. In TCRdb, the multiplex PCR reads were re-called with MiXCR into one record per CDR3 protein. The data show a few hundred thousand distinct CDR3 sequences, 12% seen once. The sample was also reused in another study, on T cells in Graves' hyperthyroidism and ophthalmopathy.

Material: peripheral blood mononuclear cells (PBMCs), obtained at new diagnosis, from a patient treated with antithyroid drugs. Every receptor here comes from a young woman with Graves disease.

This clonotype was detected many times. The gene calls are TRBV12-3 or TRBV12-4 and TRBJ2-2; D is possibly TRBD1 or TRBD2 (5 bases each). V lost 5 bases and J 1 base, leaving 14 bases between the germline ends. CDR3 length: 16 amino acids. The CDR3 nucleotides are TGTGCCAGCAGTACCACCGGGGCAGGGAACACCGGGGAGCTGTTTTTT. Translating it yields CASSTTGAGNTGELFF.

This clonotype was seen repeatedly, ten times or more. The CDR3 coding sequence is TGTGCCAGCAGTGAATTGGGACAGACTTTCACTGAAGCTTTCTTT. It yields the protein CASSELGQTFTEAFF. V usage is TRBV25-1 and J usage is TRBJ1-1; 7 bases map to TRBD1. The germline V gene has CDR1 MGHDK and CDR2 SYGVNS. J lost 4 bases, V lost 1 base, and 6 bases had no gene match. The CDR3 covers 15 residues.

At least ten counts were recorded for this clonotype. V is TRBV7-2 and J is TRBJ2-3; 9 bases fit TRBD2. Germline values: CDR1 SGHTA, CDR2 FQGNSA. The CDR3 runs to 17 residues. V dropped 0 bases and J dropped 1; count of bases not matched to a gene: 5. The CDR3 sequence is CASSLAGASGGTDTQYF. Written as DNA, the CDR3 is TGTGCCAGCAGCTTAGCGGGGGCTAGCGGGGGCACAGATACGCAGTATTTT.

This clonotype was seen at least ten times. The chain recombines TRBV7-2 with TRBJ2-5; D is ambiguous. The CDR3 runs to 13 residues. Trimming removed 6 bases at V and 1 base at J, with 9 bases between. Germline loops: CDR1 SGHTA, CDR2 FQGNSA. Here the CDR3 reads CASSYWAQETQYF. CDR3 DNA sequence: TGTGCCAGCAGTTATTGGGCCCAAGAGACCCAGTACTTC.

The sample holds many counts of this clonotype. The chain combines TRBV19 with TRBJ2-2; D remains ambiguous. The CDR3 consists of 13 residues. Germline V gene data show CDR1 as LNHDA and CDR2 as SQIVND (reference sequence). V dropped 3 bases and J dropped 5 bases, with 7 bases sitting between them. CDR3 in DNA: TGTGCCAGTAGTATCGAACGGACCGGGGAGCTGTTTTTT. Its translation is CASSIERTGELFF. Complete variable domain (other parts from reference TRBV19 and TRBJ2-2): DGGITQSPKYLFRKEGQNVTLSCEQNLNHDAMYWYRQDPGQGLRLIYYSQIVNDFQKGDIAEGYSVSREKKESFPLTVTSAQKNPTAFYLCASSIERTGELFFGEGSRLTVL.

V and J are TRBV29-1 and TRBJ1-5; D call uncertain. The CDR3 runs 14 residues. The germline V and J ends were trimmed by 6 bases and 3 bases, with 15 bases remaining between them. Germline V gives CDR1 SQVTM, CDR2 ANQGSEA. CDR3 amino acids: CSVQAAGYNQPQHF. The CDR3 coding sequence is TGCAGCGTCCAGGCGGCTGGGTACAATCAGCCCCAGCATTTT. Variable domain in full (rest from reference TRBV29-1 and TRBJ1-5): SAVISQKPSRDICQRGTSLTIQCQVDSQVTMMFWYRQQPGQSLTLIATANQGSEATYESGFVIDKFPISRPNLTFSTLTVSNMSPEDSSIYLCSVQAAGYNQPQHFGDGTRLSIL.

This clonotype was seen more than once but under ten times. The chain uses TRBV7-6 and TRBJ2-7; no definite D call. Trimming cost V 1 base and J 5 bases, with 9 bases left between them. Germline loops: CDR1 SGHVS, CDR2 FNYEAQ. The CDR3 contains 13 residues. CDR3 nucleotide sequence: TGTGCCAGCAGCTTAGACTTGGTTGACGAGCAGTACTTC. Protein: CASSLDLVDEQYF.

The V and J genes are TRBV11-2 and TRBJ2-3; tentatively, D is TRBD2 (5 bases). CDR1 is SGHAT and CDR2 is FQNNGV in the germline V gene. The CDR3 is made up of 15 amino acids. The V end was cut by 5 bases, the J end by 3 bases, with 15 bases between. CDR3: CASSLALGFTDTQYF. The CDR3 bases are TGTGCCAGCAGCCTAGCCCTCGGTTTTACAGATACGCAGTATTTT.

This clonotype showed up just a few times. The V and J genes are TRBV6-2 or TRBV6-3 and TRBJ2-7, with 10 positions matching TRBD1. Germline V gene lookup returns CDR1 MNHEY and CDR2 SVGEGT. Unmatched junction bases numbered 14, after V lost 5 bases and J lost 7 bases. The length of the CDR3 is 16 residues. CDR3 loop: CASSPFLRDRGREQYF. In DNA, the CDR3 is TGTGCCAGCAGTCCCTTTCTCCGGGACAGGGGTCGAGAGCAGTACTTC.

This clonotype occurred many times. The V call is TRBV28, the J call TRBJ2-4; 10 bases align to TRBD1. The CDR3 runs 20 residues. CDR1 is MDHEN, CDR2 SYDVKM, per germline. V lost 2 bases, J lost 7 bases, and 20 bases stayed unmatched. CDR3: CASSLAETGGRTSLRNIQYF. The CDR3 nucleotides read TGTGCCAGCAGTTTAGCAGAGACAGGGGGCCGAACCTCCCTGAGGAACATTCAGTACTTC.

This clonotype has at least ten counts. V gene TRBV12-3 or TRBV12-4 combines with J gene TRBJ1-4; D remains ambiguous. Trimming took 6 bases from V and 5 from J, leaving 13 bases between them. This CDR3 region has 14 residues. CDR3 in DNA: TGTGCCAGCAGCTCGGTAGGGAGGAATGAAAAACTGTTTTTT. It translates to CASSSVGRNEKLFF.

The genes are TRBV6-1 and TRBJ2-7; 7 bases agree with TRBD2. After removal of 7 bases from V and 4 bases from J, the junction contained 19 bases not matched to a gene. CDR1 and CDR2 from the germline V gene are MNHNS and SASEGT. This CDR3 contains 17 residues. The CDR3 DNA reads as TGTGCCAGCACCGAACGCCTGTTGCTAGCGGTAAAGTACGAGCAGTACTTC. Translation: CASTERLLLAVKYEQYF.

This clonotype was seen repeatedly, ten times or more. This chain uses TRBV18 with TRBJ2-7; D uncertain. V was trimmed by 4 bases and J by 2 bases, leaving 9 bases between them. CDR1 is KGHSH and CDR2 is LQKENI in the germline V gene. The CDR3 is 13 residues long. CDR3 in DNA: TGTGCCAGCTCACAAAGGGAAACCTACGAGCAGTACGTC. Translation gives CASSQRETYEQYV.

This clonotype was seen many times. The chain couples TRBV10-3 to TRBJ2-2; 9 positions match TRBD2. From germline, CDR1 is ENHRY and CDR2 SYGVKD. CDR3 length: 17 amino acids. V lost 0 bases to trimming and J lost 6 bases; unmatched junction nucleotides: 8. Here the CDR3 reads CAISESKGLAGPGELFF. CDR3 in DNA: TGTGCCATCAGTGAGTCGAAGGGGCTAGCGGGACCCGGGGAGCTGTTTTTT.

This clonotype was seen a handful of times. V and J are TRBV13 and TRBJ2-1; 10 positions agree with TRBD2. Per the germline V gene, CDR1 is PRHDT and CDR2 is FYEKMQ (reference sequence). The CDR3 spans 15 residues. The V and J ends lost 7 bases and 5 bases, in that order; junction bases with no gene match: 8. CDR3 bases: TGTGCCAGCACCCTCCTAGCGGGGGACGACAATGAGCAGTTCTTC. This encodes CASTLLAGDDNEQFF.

This clonotype was seen ten or more times. The chain couples TRBV27 to TRBJ1-1; 8 positions match TRBD1. Germline values: CDR1 MNHEY, CDR2 SMNVEV (reference sequence). V trimming: 5 bases; J trimming: 4 bases; junction bases outside the gene matches: 6. This CDR3 is built from 14 residues. The CDR3 loop reads CASSAGGAGTEAFF. The CDR3 nucleotides are TGTGCCAGCAGTGCAGGGGGCGCAGGCACTGAAGCTTTCTTT.

The chain combines TRBV29-1 with TRBJ1-2; D not certain. Per germline, CDR1 SQVTM and CDR2 ANQGSEA. The V and J ends lost 4 bases and 1 base respectively, with 10 bases between them. This CDR3 region has 13 residues. The CDR3 DNA sequence: TGCAGCGTTGGGGCAGCAGATAACTATGGCTACACCTTC. Translation gives CSVGAADNYGYTF.

In this sample, this clonotype turned up a few times. The chain has TRBV5-5 and TRBJ2-6; possibly TRBD1 or TRBD2 for D (5 bases each). CDR1 SGHKS and CDR2 YYEKEE come from the germline V gene (reference sequence). V was clipped by 4 bases and J by 0 bases, with 17 bases between them. CDR3 length: 18 residues. CDR3 region: CASSPGGRAYSGANVLTF. CDR3 coding DNA: TGTGCCAGCAGCCCTGGAGGCAGGGCTTACTCTGGGGCCAACGTCCTGACTTTC.

This clonotype was counted at least ten times. The chain recombines TRBV10-3 with TRBJ2-1; D ambiguous. This CDR3 contains 14 residues. Germline CDR1 ENHRY, CDR2 SYGVKD. Between the trimmed V and J ends, which lost 7 bases and 8 bases, there was a span of 18 bases. CDR3 sequence: CAIKIGSYGYEQFF. CDR3 DNA: TGTGCCATCAAGATAGGAAGTTATGGGTATGAGCAGTTCTTC.

This clonotype was found many times. The rearrangement uses TRBV7-2 and TRBJ1-2, with D hard to call. V shed 5 bases and J shed 8 bases, with 21 bases lying between them. Germline V gene lookup returns CDR1 SGHTA and CDR2 FQGNSA. This CDR3 is 15 amino acids long. In nucleotides, the CDR3 is TGTGCCAGCAGCCGCGAACTAGTCTCGCCGCAGGGCTACACCTTC. Translation: CASSRELVSPQGYTF.

This clonotype has a count of ten or more. The chain joins TRBV28 to TRBJ1-2; TRBD1 might be the D (6 bases). The V end was cut by 5 bases, the J end by 7 bases, with 14 bases between. This CDR3 has 13 amino acids. The germline gives CDR1 MDHEN, CDR2 SYDVKM. This chain's CDR3 is CASSRRGDVGYTF. The CDR3 region has the DNA TGTGCCAGCAGTCGCAGGGGTGACGTTGGCTACACCTTC.